The present T cell receptor beta chain was sequenced within a study of control samples from healthy donors and cancer patients. This table comes from immunoSEQ multiplex PCR, and its TCRdb copy is limited to in-frame clones, with some not included. The repertoire has 170,000 or so clones, just under 95% of them found once; the top ten carry approximately 1.5%. CDR1 SGHRS and CDR2 YFSETQ come from the germline V gene. Trimming pared 4 bases from V and 11 bases from J, leaving 15 bases between. This CDR3 contains 12 residues. Input material: blood. V and J are TRBV5-1 and TRBJ1-2; D call uncertain. The receptor's source is a man younger than 35 in good health. The CDR3 sequence: CASSKGRAGYTF. The DNA of the CDR3 is TGCGCCAGCAGCAAAGGACGGGCGGGGTACACCTTC.